The rows below give T cell receptor beta chains drawn from one sample of a study of blood T cell repertoires in COVID-19. This table comes from immunoSEQ multiplex PCR, and its TCRdb copy is limited to in-frame clones, with some not included. The sample consists of around 260,000 clones, 80% to 95% of them appearing once. Sequenced: PBMCs or T cells enriched from blood (not recorded which). The receptors originated from a woman aged 25 to 45 who had recovered from COVID-19. Each CDR3 is given with its conserved first and last residue. D genes are given only for firm matches. Part of the rows lack a size; the others show once, few, many or a class for expanded clones.

d_call: -
j_call: TRBJ1-3
v_call: TRBV5-6
clone_size: -
cdr3_nt: TGTGCCAGCAGGGCAACAGGGAGCTCTGGAAACACCATATATTTT
cdr3_aa: CASRATGSSGNTIYF

d_call: TRBD2
j_call: TRBJ2-1
v_call: TRBV6-4
clone_size: -
cdr3_nt: TGTGCCAGCAGCCGACTAGCGAGCTCCTACAATGAGCAGTTCTTC
cdr3_aa: CASSRLASSYNEQFF

d_call: TRBD2
j_call: TRBJ2-1
v_call: TRBV3-1/TRBV3-2
clone_size: -
cdr3_nt: TGTGCCAGCAGCCAGGATAGCGGGAGGGTCAGCAATGAGCAGTTCTTC
cdr3_aa: CASSQDSGRVSNEQFF

d_call: TRBD1
j_call: TRBJ2-3
v_call: TRBV5-6
clone_size: -
cdr3_nt: TGTGCCAGCAGCTTGGACAGGGGGCGCGCAGATACGCAGTATTTT
cdr3_aa: CASSLDRGRADTQYF

d_call: TRBD1
j_call: TRBJ1-2
v_call: TRBV28
clone_size: -
cdr3_nt: TGTGCCAGCAAGGCTCCGGGACAGGGGGGGCGTGGCTACACCTTC
cdr3_aa: CASKAPGQGGRGYTF

d_call: TRBD1
j_call: TRBJ1-2
v_call: TRBV30
clone_size: once
cdr3_nt: TGTGCCTGGAGTGTACAATTGGGACAGATTGGCTACACCTTC
cdr3_aa: CAWSVQLGQIGYTF

d_call: -
j_call: TRBJ1-2
v_call: TRBV27
clone_size: -
cdr3_nt: TGTGCCAGCAGTTCAACACCGGGGAAGGGGGTTGGCTACACCTTC
cdr3_aa: CASSSTPGKGVGYTF

d_call: -
j_call: TRBJ2-4
v_call: TRBV19
clone_size: -
cdr3_nt: TGTGCCAGTAGTATTGGGGGCGACAAAAACATTCAGTACTTC
cdr3_aa: CASSIGGDKNIQYF

d_call: -
j_call: TRBJ2-1
v_call: TRBV24-1
clone_size: -
cdr3_nt: TGTGCCACCAGTGGAGTGTCGGGAGAGGCCTACAATGAGCAGTTCTTC
cdr3_aa: CATSGVSGEAYNEQFF

d_call: TRBD1
j_call: TRBJ1-1
v_call: TRBV7-9
clone_size: -
cdr3_nt: TGTGCCAGCAGCCCTTTCACCAGGGGGCTTCGGGGGAACACTGAAGCTTTCTTT
cdr3_aa: CASSPFTRGLRGNTEAFF

d_call: -
j_call: TRBJ2-7
v_call: TRBV6-5
clone_size: -
cdr3_nt: TGTGCCAGCACTGGGAGCTCCTACGAGCAGTACTTC
cdr3_aa: CASTGSSYEQYF